What follows is one T cell receptor (beta chain) and its context. The antigen is not known. The data originate from a study of cytomegalovirus exposure and HLA in healthy donors. Primers for the PCR totalled 60 Vbeta and 13 Jbeta. The data were produced by immunoSEQ multiplex PCR, yet TCRdb's version contains in-frame clones alone and is incomplete. This table holds tens of thousands of clones, 78% found once. Whole-study findings and limits: The authors excluded some V segments, including TRBV6-2 and TRBV6-3, as indistinguishable. Later analysis identified a missense DCLRE1C variant that was linked to TCR beta V- and J-gene trimming. One later analysis reportedly identified an Asian-associated ancestry cluster that showed fewer N-insertions than the roughly 600-donor mean.

The junction had 5 bases not matched to a gene; V was cut back by 7 bases and J by 2 bases. This CDR3 comprises 15 residues. Germline V CDR1 and CDR2: SNHLY, FYNNEI. This chain links TRBV2 with TRBJ2-2, with 9 positions matching TRBD1. This clonotype was obtained from a man in his forties in good health and CMV-seronegative. The sequenced material came from PBMCs. The CDR3 region is CASNSGQGNTGELFF. CDR3 coding DNA: TGTGCCAGCAATTCGGGACAGGGTAACACCGGGGAGCTGTTTTTT.